Below are 20 T cell receptor beta chains sequenced from a single sample in a study of vaccination and CD4 T cells after COVID-19. The treatment here: roughly 10-day PBMC culture with coronavirus spike peptide pools or control peptides (ViraFEST assay). Sequenced with the Oncomine TCR Beta short-read assay was DNA taken from cultured CD4+ T cells. TCRdb recomputed calls from the PCR reads with MiXCR, one row per CDR3 protein. Of some 17,000 distinct CDR3 sequences listed, under 80% were seen once; the top ten hold about 11%. Their target antigens are unknown. The material sequenced was CD4+ T cells from blood, cultured in vitro. The receptors come from a human donor who had recovered from COVID-19.

Note on this clonotype: Sequence at one end of the junction differs from germline and may be a read error. V and J are TRBV7-3 and TRBJ2-1; a possible D gene is TRBD2 (7 bases). CDR3 length: 18 residues. Germline V lookup: CDR1 SGHTA, CDR2 FQGTGA. This CDR3 is CASGLTGGGLRLNNEQFF. Here the CDR3 DNA reads TGTGCCAGCGGCTTAACCGGCGGGGGCTTAAGGTTGAACAATGAGCAGTTCTTC. Full variable domain (remainder filled in from reference TRBV7-3 and TRBJ2-1): GAGVSQTPSNKVTEKGKYVELRCDPISGHTALYWYRQSLGQGPEFLIYFQGTGAADDSGLPNDRFFAVRPEGSVSTLKIQRTERGDSAVYLCASGLTGGGLRLNNEQFFGPGTRLTVL.

This clonotype was observed a few times. The chain's CDR3 is CASSPVTGMASPLHF. CDR3 coding DNA: TGTGCCAGCAGCCCGGTGACAGGGATGGCTTCACCCCTCCACTTT. The genes are TRBV11-2 and TRBJ1-6; 7 nucleotides line up with TRBD1. J lost 9 bases, V lost 5 bases, and 10 bases had no gene match. The germline V gene has CDR1 SGHAT and CDR2 FQNNGV. This CDR3 has 15 residues. The full variable domain, completed using reference TRBV11-2 and TRBJ1-6, is EAGVAQSPRYKIIEKRQSVAFWCNPISGHATLYWYQQILGQGPKLLIQFQNNGVVDDSQLPKDRFSAERLKGVDSTLKIQPAKLEDSAVYLCASSPVTGMASPLHFGNGTRLTVT.

The V gene is TRBV5-1, the J gene TRBJ2-5; 11 positions agree with TRBD2. CDR3 length equals 15 residues. Germline values: CDR1 SGHRS, CDR2 YFSETQ. The ends lost 0 bases at V and 4 bases at J; junction bases unmatched: 2. The chain's CDR3 is CASSLVLAGGETQYF. The CDR3 DNA is TGCGCCAGCAGCTTGGTGCTAGCGGGAGGAGAGACCCAGTACTTC.

Only a few counts were recorded for this clonotype. One end of the junction fails to match germline, which may point to a read error. The chain couples TRBV20-1 to TRBJ2-3; 10 bases align to TRBD2. There are 15 residues in the CDR3. The V gene's germline CDR1 is DFQATT and CDR2 SNEGSKA (reference sequence). The CDR3 protein is CSAPVPSGSIDTQYF. The CDR3 DNA reads as TGCAGTGCCCCGGTACCTAGCGGGAGCATAGATACGCAGTATTTT.

The J gene is TRBJ1-4, the V gene TRBV5-4; the D is unclear. With 2 bases removed from V and 10 bases from J, the gap between germline ends came to 9 bases. Per the germline V gene, CDR1 is SGHNT and CDR2 is YYREEE (reference sequence). This CDR3 contains 12 residues. CDR3 loop: CASSLGRRKLFF. The CDR3 DNA reads TGTGCCAGCAGCTTAGGGCGGAGAAAACTGTTTTTT.

This clonotype was counted between two and nine times. The V and J genes are TRBV6-1 and TRBJ1-2, with a tentative D call TRBD1 (5 bases). V was cut by 8 bases and J by 6 bases, with 13 bases left in between. The CDR3 consists of 12 residues. CDR1 is MNHNS, CDR2 SASEGT, per germline. For the CDR3, the DNA is TGTGCCAGCGCCGGACAAGTTGATGGCTACACCTTC. Protein sequence: CASAGQVDGYTF.

The rearrangement uses TRBV19 and TRBJ1-2; 8 positions match TRBD1. The CDR3 loop spans 14 amino acids. The V gene's germline CDR1 is LNHDA and CDR2 SQIVND (reference sequence). V trimming: 3 bases; J trimming: 8 bases; junction bases outside the gene matches: 8. CDR3 region: CASSIFGQGRGYTF. CDR3 nucleotide sequence: TGTGCCAGTAGTATTTTTGGACAGGGTCGGGGCTACACCTTC.

The CDR3 nucleotides read TGTGCCAGCAGTCTAGACACCTCCTGGGGCTACACCTTC. It specifies CASSLDTSWGYTF. The gene calls are TRBV6-9 and TRBJ1-2; D remains unclear. The V gene lost 5 bases and the J gene lost 8 bases, with 15 bases spanning the gap. Looked up from germline, CDR1 is MNHGY and CDR2 is SVAAGI. CDR3 length: 13 amino acids.

The chain recombines TRBV20-1 with TRBJ2-5; D not resolved. The germline V gene encodes CDR1 DFQATT and CDR2 SNEGSKA (reference sequence). CDR3 length equals 14 residues. V was clipped by 4 bases and J by 3 bases, with 15 bases between them. CDR3 loop: CSAIRSDGKETQYF. The CDR3 bases are TGCAGTGCTATAAGGTCGGACGGTAAAGAGACCCAGTACTTC.

The chain employs TRBV18 and TRBJ2-7; D possibly matches TRBD1 or TRBD2 (6 bases each). The germline V gene has CDR1 KGHSH and CDR2 LQKENI. CDR3 size: 13 residues. V lost 6 bases and J lost 5, with 14 bases in between. The CDR3, as DNA: TGTGCCAGCTCCGGGGGCGCGAAGCACGAGCAGTACTTC. Translating gives CASSGGAKHEQYF.

Only one count was recorded for this clonotype. The chain recombines TRBV12-3 or TRBV12-4 with TRBJ2-3, with 10 bases aligning to TRBD2. This CDR3 spans 15 amino acids. Trimming at V came to 5 bases and at J to 7 bases, leaving 9 bases not matched to a gene. CDR3 nucleotide sequence: TGTGCCAGCAGTCCACTAGCGGGAAGAGGAAATACGCAGTATTTT. Encoded protein: CASSPLAGRGNTQYF.

This clonotype appeared a few times. V is TRBV20-1 and J is TRBJ2-7; 8 positions agree with TRBD1. Germline CDR1 DFQATT, CDR2 SNEGSKA (reference sequence). CDR3 length: 16 residues. J lost 5 bases, V lost 5 bases, and 17 bases had no gene match. CDR3 residues: CSASPLSGTGLDEQYF. In nucleotides, the CDR3 is TGCAGTGCTTCCCCTCTCTCAGGGACAGGTCTCGACGAGCAGTACTTC.

The chain has TRBV6-5 and TRBJ2-1; 9 nucleotides agree with TRBD2. The CDR3 runs to 15 residues. V gave up 2 bases and J gave up 7 bases; unmatched junction bases: 6. CDR1 MNHEY and CDR2 SVGAGI come from the germline V gene. DNA of the CDR3: TGTGCCAGCAGTTACGCGGGAGGGCCGGGGAATGAGCAGTTCTTC. This translates into CASSYAGGPGNEQFF.

J is TRBJ2-2 and V is TRBV19; 8 bases are a match to TRBD1. The CDR3 sequence is 16 residues long. The ends lost 4 bases at V and 6 bases at J; junction bases unmatched: 10. The germline CDR1 and CDR2 sequences are LNHDA and SQIVND (reference sequence). CDR3 bases: TGTGCCAGTAGTACCAGGACAGGGCGTGGGTCCGGGGAGCTGTTTTTT. Protein sequence: CASSTRTGRGSGELFF.

V gene TRBV28 combines with J gene TRBJ1-6; 9 bases map to TRBD1. V lost 4 bases and J lost 2; bases outside the gene matches: 6. Looked up from germline, CDR1 is MDHEN and CDR2 is SYDVKM. The CDR3 is 17 residues long. CDR3 residues: CASSWGTGGAYNSPLHF. The CDR3 DNA is TGTGCCAGCAGTTGGGGAACAGGGGGCGCCTATAATTCACCCCTCCACTTT.

The chain recombines TRBV12-3 or TRBV12-4 with TRBJ2-5; TRBD1 agrees at 8 bases. V dropped 10 bases and J dropped 1; count of bases not matched to a gene: 8. The CDR3 is made up of 14 amino acids. The CDR3 DNA sequence: TGTGCCACAGGGGGCGTGACTTTCCAAGAGACCCAGTACTTC. This encodes CATGGVTFQETQYF.

The count of this clonotype is one. The chain links TRBV11-3 to TRBJ2-1, with D uncertain. This CDR3 spans 14 amino acids. V shed 2 bases and J shed 9 bases, with 14 bases lying between them. Germline V gene lookup returns CDR1 SGHNT and CDR2 YENEEA. CDR3 nucleotide sequence: TGTGCCAGCAGCTTAAGTTACGGTTGGGGTGAGCAGTTCTTC. This sequence encodes CASSLSYGWGEQFF.

This clonotype appeared a few times. The V call is TRBV21-1, the J call TRBJ1-5. TRBV21-1 is designated a pseudogene. The CDR3 covers 16 residues. The CDR3 coding sequence is TGTGCCAGCAGCAAGGTCAGCCCCGCTTGCAATCAGCCCCAGCATTTT. It is translated as CASSKVSPACNQPQHF.

This chain connects TRBV21-1 to TRBJ1-2; no DNA check was done on the table's D call, TRBD1. TRBV21-1 counts as a pseudogene. CDR3 size: 9 residues. The CDR3 bases are TGTGCCGCCGGGAGTGGCTACACCTTC. It encodes CAAGSGYTF.

The chain combines TRBV28 with TRBJ1-1; no clear D. Trimming took off 1 base at V and 9 bases at J, with 12 bases between the two ends. CDR1 and CDR2 from the germline V gene are MDHEN and SYDVKM. This CDR3 contains 13 residues. CDR3 bases: TGTGCCAGCAGTTTATCGGCCGACCGAAAAGCTTTCTTT. Its translation: CASSLSADRKAFF.